A single sample gave rise to the 20 T cell receptor beta chains below, sequenced in a study of blood T cell repertoires in COVID-19. Profiled with immunoSEQ multiplex PCR; TCRdb holds only in-frame clones, not every one. The repertoire includes some 270,000 clones, roughly 89% of them detected once, and approximately 2% sits in the top ten. Sequenced sample: PBMCs or T cells enriched from blood (not recorded which). These receptors all stem from a woman aged 55-70 years who had recovered from COVID-19.

This chain links TRBV3-1 (or the pseudogene TRBV3-2) with TRBJ1-2; perhaps TRBD1 as D (6 bases). Trimming took off 2 bases at V and 5 bases at J, with 15 bases between the two ends. The CDR3 sequence is 15 residues long. Germline V gene lookup returns CDR1 LGHDT and CDR2 YNNKEL (reference sequence). The CDR3 region has the DNA TGTGCCAGCAGCCAACCAGGGGCCGGACGGTATGGCTACACCTTC. This codes for CASSQPGAGRYGYTF.

The chain combines TRBV6-5 with TRBJ2-7, with 9 positions matching TRBD2. The CDR3 contains 14 residues. V gave up 6 bases and J gave up 3 bases; unmatched junction bases: 6. CDR1 is MNHEY and CDR2 is SVGAGI in the germline V gene. CDR3 amino acids: CASRPASGVYEQYF. In nucleotides, the CDR3 is TGTGCCAGCAGGCCGGCTAGCGGGGTCTACGAGCAGTACTTC.

Notes on this clone: The sample holds other DNA sequences that translate to the same CDR3. CDR3 residues: CASSLDRGGNTIYF. The CDR3 nucleotides read TGCGCCAGCAGCTTAGACAGGGGTGGAAACACCATATATTTT. The rearrangement links TRBV5-1 to TRBJ1-3; 8 bases line up with TRBD1. The J segment lost 3 bases and the V segment lost 2 bases, leaving 1 base of the junction unmatched. This CDR3 is 14 amino acids long. Per the germline V gene, CDR1 is SGHRS and CDR2 is YFSETQ. The full variable domain, its missing parts supplied by reference TRBV5-1 and TRBJ1-3, is KAGVTQTPRYLIKTRGQQVTLSCSPISGHRSVSWYQQTPGQGLQFLFEYFSETQRNKGNFPGRFSGRQFSNSRSEMNVSTLELGDSALYLCASSLDRGGNTIYFGEGSWLTVV.

A few counts support this clone. V and J are TRBV19 and TRBJ1-1, with 9 bases identical to TRBD1. CDR1 is LNHDA and CDR2 is SQIVND in the germline V gene (reference sequence). Trimming at V came to 4 bases and at J to 0 bases, leaving 3 bases not matched to a gene. This CDR3 is 15 amino acids long. CDR3 sequence: CASSRGQGLNTEAFF. In DNA, the CDR3 is TGTGCCAGTAGTAGGGGACAGGGTTTGAACACTGAAGCTTTCTTT. The whole variable domain, filled in from reference TRBV19 and TRBJ1-1, reads DGGITQSPKYLFRKEGQNVTLSCEQNLNHDAMYWYRQDPGQGLRLIYYSQIVNDFQKGDIAEGYSVSREKKESFPLTVTSAQKNPTAFYLCASSRGQGLNTEAFFGQGTRLTVV.

This chain links TRBV3-1 (or the pseudogene TRBV3-2) with TRBJ1-2, with 8 bases fitting TRBD1. CDR1 is LGHDT, CDR2 YNNKEL, per germline (reference sequence). Unmatched junction bases numbered 6, after V lost 4 bases and J lost 5 bases. This CDR3 contains 14 residues. DNA for the CDR3: TGTGCCAGCAGCCCCACTCGACAGGGGTATGGCTACACCTTC. Encoded protein: CASSPTRQGYGYTF.

The chain joins TRBV5-1 to TRBJ1-1, with 8 bases aligning to TRBD1. Germline values: CDR1 SGHRS, CDR2 YFSETQ. Trimming cost V 0 bases and J 5 bases; bases outside gene matches: 6. This CDR3 has 15 amino acids. CDR3 sequence: CASSLADRGRTEAFF. The CDR3, as DNA: TGCGCCAGCAGCTTGGCAGACAGGGGCCGGACTGAAGCTTTCTTT. Drawing the rest from reference TRBV5-1 and TRBJ1-1, the complete variable domain is KAGVTQTPRYLIKTRGQQVTLSCSPISGHRSVSWYQQTPGQGLQFLFEYFSETQRNKGNFPGRFSGRQFSNSRSEMNVSTLELGDSALYLCASSLADRGRTEAFFGQGTRLTVV.

This rearrangement joins TRBV9 to TRBJ2-1; D is possibly TRBD1 (5 bases). V was clipped by 4 bases and J by 11 bases, with 25 bases between them. This CDR3 comprises 16 residues. CDR1 is SGDLS and CDR2 is YYNGEE in the germline V gene. Here the CDR3 DNA reads TGTGCCAGCAGCCCCCAAGCAGGACAAAATACAATGAAGCAGTTCTTC. Translating gives CASSPQAGQNTMKQFF. Looking up the rest from reference TRBV9 and TRBJ2-1 gives the full variable domain: DSGVTQTPKHLITATGQRVTLRCSPRSGDLSVYWYQQSLDQGLQFLIQYYNGEERAKGNILERFSAQQFPDLHSELNLSSLELGDSALYFCASSPQAGQNTMKQFFGPGTRLTVL.

The rearrangement uses TRBV6-5 and TRBJ1-2; D possibly corresponds to TRBD1 (5 bases). Germline V lookup: CDR1 MNHEY, CDR2 SVGAGI. This CDR3 is 13 amino acids long. Trimming shortened V by 6 bases and J by 8 bases, and 16 bases separated the two germline ends. CDR3 nucleotides: TGTGCCAGCAGGACCGGCGGGGCGCAAGGCTACACCTTC. It codes for CASRTGGAQGYTF.

J is TRBJ1-6 and V is TRBV25-1; a possible D gene is TRBD1 (5 bases). Trimming removed 7 bases at V and 10 bases at J, with 14 bases between. The CDR3 runs 13 residues. In germline, CDR1 is MGHDK, CDR2 SYGVNS. CDR3 sequence (DNA): TGTGCCAGCACCGTCGGGGGATTCTCACCCCTCCACTTT. This sequence encodes CASTVGGFSPLHF.

The gene calls are TRBV14 and TRBJ2-2; TRBD2 aligns across 7 bases. J was trimmed by 0 bases and V by 1 base; bases with no gene match: 8. This CDR3 contains 18 residues. Germline V gives CDR1 SGHDN, CDR2 FVKESK. The CDR3 DNA reads TGTGCCAGCAGCCAAGGTCTTTGGCGGGAGACGAACACCGGGGAGCTGTTTTTT. Its protein product is CASSQGLWRETNTGELFF.

The V gene is TRBV14, the J gene TRBJ1-2; 7 bases line up with TRBD1. With 4 bases clipped from V and 4 bases from J, the junction kept 9 bases outside the gene matches. There are 15 residues in the CDR3. Germline CDR1 and CDR2: SGHDN and FVKESK. The DNA of the CDR3 is TGTGCCAGCAGCCGCAACGCCGACAGGGTCTATGGCTACACCTTC. Encoded protein: CASSRNADRVYGYTF.

Regarding this clone: This specimen includes other DNA sequences encoding the same CDR3. CDR3 bases: TGCGCCAGCAGCTTGGCCGCAGGTTCTTCCTACGAGCAGTACTTC. Protein: CASSLAAGSSYEQYF. This rearrangement joins TRBV5-1 to TRBJ2-7; D is undetermined. Germline CDR1 SGHRS, CDR2 YFSETQ. The CDR3 is 15 residues long. V was trimmed by 0 bases and J by 1 base, leaving 11 bases between them.

J is TRBJ2-7 and V is TRBV27; D perhaps matches TRBD2 (6 bases). Germline loops: CDR1 MNHEY, CDR2 SMNVEV (reference sequence). This CDR3 contains 13 residues. Trimming pared 5 bases from V and 9 bases from J, leaving 17 bases between. The CDR3 DNA reads as TGTGCCAGCAGTGATACGTTTCCGACTAGGCAGTACTTC. Protein sequence: CASSDTFPTRQYF.

A single count supports this clone. V and J are TRBV13 and TRBJ2-1, with a tentative D call TRBD2 (6 bases). CDR3 length equals 13 residues. The germline V gene encodes CDR1 PRHDT and CDR2 FYEKMQ (reference sequence). V lost 5 bases, J lost 8 bases, and 13 bases lay in between. CDR3 loop: CASSDGTRDEQFF. CDR3 in DNA: TGTGCCAGCAGCGACGGGACTCGCGATGAGCAGTTCTTC.

This clone was detected only a few times. V is TRBV28 and J is TRBJ2-7, with 10 bases that match TRBD2. The germline V gene has CDR1 MDHEN and CDR2 SYDVKM. Germline trimming cut 3 bases from V and 2 bases from J; bases unmatched to any gene: 4. CDR3 size: 15 residues. Written as DNA, the CDR3 is TGTGCCAGCAGTTTGTGGACTAGCGGCCCCTACGAGCAGTACTTC. It codes for CASSLWTSGPYEQYF.

The chain employs TRBV7-9 and TRBJ2-1, with a possible D match to TRBD2 (7 bases). Trimming took 0 bases from V and 4 from J, leaving 13 bases between them. The CDR3 runs 16 residues. Germline V gene lookup returns CDR1 SEHNR and CDR2 FQNEAQ (reference sequence). Written as DNA, the CDR3 is TGTGCCAGCAGCTTAGCGTTGGAGGGGGGGTACAATGAGCAGTTCTTC. Translated, it gives CASSLALEGGYNEQFF. Variable domain in full (rest from reference TRBV7-9 and TRBJ2-1): DTGVSQNPRHKITKRGQNVTFRCDPISEHNRLYWYRQTLGQGPEFLTYFQNEAQLEKSRLLSDRFSAERPKGSFSTLEIQRTEQGDSAMYLCASSLALEGGYNEQFFGPGTRLTVL.

This chain connects TRBV18 to TRBJ2-4; D possibly corresponds to TRBD2 (5 bases). Germline lookup yields CDR1 KGHSH and CDR2 LQKENI. The CDR3 contains 16 residues. Trimming removed 5 bases at V and 2 bases at J, with 16 bases between. The CDR3 coding sequence is TGTGCCAGCTCATTCGGACTGGGAAGACCCAAAAACATTCAGTACTTC. Translated: CASSFGLGRPKNIQYF.

The chain recombines TRBV7-8 with TRBJ2-1; D is unresolved. CDR1 and CDR2 (germline): SGHVS, FQNEAQ. V was pared by 2 bases and J by 1 base, with 15 bases between. This CDR3 has 17 amino acids. The CDR3 DNA follows: TGTGCCAGCAGCTTACGTCTCCCCCCCAGGTCCTACAATGAGCAGTTCTTC. Translating gives CASSLRLPPRSYNEQFF.

The chain joins TRBV5-4 to TRBJ2-1; D is perhaps TRBD1 (6 bases). This CDR3 contains 13 residues. V was trimmed by 0 bases and J by 6 bases, leaving 7 bases between them. Germline lookup yields CDR1 SGHNT and CDR2 YYREEE (reference sequence). CDR3 protein: CASSLGRGNEQFF. The CDR3 DNA reads TGTGCCAGCAGCTTGGGCAGGGGCAATGAGCAGTTCTTC.

This clone has a single count. This chain links TRBV14 with TRBJ2-2; possible D gene TRBD1, 6 bases. Germline V gives CDR1 SGHDN, CDR2 FVKESK. The length of the CDR3 is 15 residues. The germline V and J ends were trimmed by 5 bases and 3 bases, with 13 bases remaining between them. The CDR3 sequence is CASSGRDTYTGELFF. CDR3 bases: TGTGCCAGCAGCGGACGGGACACTTACACCGGGGAGCTGTTTTTT.